These 15 T cell receptor beta chains share one sample of origin, sequenced in a study of T cell responses to AZD1222 COVID-19 vaccine. TCRdb's copy holds only in-frame clones and misses some; the assay was immunoSEQ multiplex PCR. In the table there are 110,000 to 150,000 clones, 70% to 90% of which are singletons. Sample: peripheral blood, taken on day 0 of AZD1222 vaccination. The receptors stem from an adult in good health.

The chain carries TRBV7-8 and TRBJ2-7; D gene ambiguous. The germline gives CDR1 SGHVS, CDR2 FQNEAQ. The CDR3 contains 13 residues. Trimming took 3 bases from V and 5 from J, leaving 11 bases between them. The CDR3 region has the DNA TGTGCCAGCAGCTTGGCTCATTATCACGAGCAGTACTTC. This gives the protein CASSLAHYHEQYF.

This chain joins TRBV6-4 and TRBJ2-2, with 8 bases fitting TRBD2. J was trimmed by 4 bases and V by 7 bases; bases with no gene match: 8. This CDR3 contains 15 residues. Germline V gives CDR1 MRHNA, CDR2 SNTAGT. The CDR3 nucleotides are TGTGCCAGCACGGGAGCGGGGGCCCTCACCGGGGAGCTGTTTTTT. This codes for CASTGAGALTGELFF.

This clone was seen once. The CDR3: CASRRYTGVPNTGELFF. The CDR3 DNA reads TGTGCCAGCAGACGATATACAGGGGTCCCAAACACCGGGGAGCTGTTTTTT. The rearrangement uses TRBV3-1 (or the pseudogene TRBV3-2) and TRBJ2-2, with 7 bases that match TRBD1. In germline, CDR1 is LGHDT, CDR2 YNNKEL (reference sequence). CDR3 size: 17 residues. The junction had 12 bases not matched to a gene; V was cut back by 6 bases and J by 2 bases.

The genes are TRBV30 and TRBJ2-3; either TRBD1 or TRBD2 may supply D (5 bases each). V gave up 8 bases and J gave up 6 bases, with 18 bases separating them. The germline V gene has CDR1 GTSNPN and CDR2 SVGIG (reference sequence). The CDR3 loop spans 13 amino acids. The CDR3 is CARGQGRADTQYF. CDR3 in DNA: TGTGCCCGCGGGCAGGGACGGGCGGATACGCAGTATTTT.

The V and J genes are TRBV4-1 and TRBJ2-1, with 7 bases identical to TRBD2. V lost 0 bases, J lost 9 bases, and 2 bases stayed unmatched. The germline V gene has CDR1 MGHRA and CDR2 YSYEKL. The CDR3 has 13 amino acids. The CDR3 nucleotides are TGCGCCAGCAGCCAAGATTTAGCGGGTGAGCAGTTCTTC. Its translation is CASSQDLAGEQFF.

The J gene is TRBJ2-7, the V gene TRBV4-1; the match to TRBD2 covers 8 bases. Germline trimming cut 1 base from V and 5 bases from J; bases unmatched to any gene: 7. The germline V gene has CDR1 MGHRA and CDR2 YSYEKL. This CDR3 contains 15 residues. CDR3 region: CASSQVGLAQHEQYF. CDR3 sequence (DNA): TGCGCCAGCAGCCAAGTCGGACTAGCCCAGCACGAGCAGTACTTC.

The rearrangement links TRBV3-1 (or the pseudogene TRBV3-2) to TRBJ2-7, with 11 bases fitting TRBD2. The CDR3 covers 19 residues. Germline-derived CDR1 and CDR2 are LGHDT and YNNKEL (reference sequence). Unmatched junction bases numbered 16, after V lost 4 bases and J lost 2 bases. This chain's CDR3 is CASSPHGSGRAAGTYEQYF. The CDR3 nucleotides read TGTGCCAGCAGCCCCCACGGTAGCGGGAGGGCCGCGGGGACCTACGAGCAGTACTTC.

J is TRBJ1-1 and V is TRBV12-5; no clear D gene. Between the trimmed V and J ends, which lost 7 bases and 1 base, there was a span of 10 bases. Looked up from germline, CDR1 is LGHNT and CDR2 is FRNRAP. CDR3 size: 13 residues. DNA for the CDR3: TGTGCTAGTGCCGATCTGGGGAACACTGAAGCTTTCTTT. Its translation is CASADLGNTEAFF.

Written as DNA, the CDR3 is TGTGCCTGTACGACATCCTCGAACACTGAAGCTTTCTTT. Amino acid sequence: CACTTSSNTEAFF. This chain connects TRBV30 to TRBJ1-1; D remains ambiguous. Germline V lookup: CDR1 GTSNPN, CDR2 SVGIG (reference sequence). V was clipped by 6 bases and J by 1 base, with 12 bases between them. CDR3 size: 13 residues.

The chain recombines TRBV6-5 with TRBJ1-4; the D gene is possibly TRBD1 (6 bases). This CDR3 is built from 15 residues. Germline CDR1 is MNHEY and CDR2 is SVGAGI. Trimming shortened V by 6 bases and J by 8 bases, and 19 bases separated the two germline ends. The CDR3 coding sequence is TGTGCCAGCAGCCGTACACAGGGAGGTCGAGAAAAACTGTTTTTT. As protein: CASSRTQGGREKLFF.

The chain joins TRBV18 to TRBJ1-1, with D perhaps TRBD1 (6 bases). V was clipped by 2 bases and J by 0 bases, with 10 bases between them. The CDR3 contains 15 residues. Looked up from germline, CDR1 is KGHSH and CDR2 is LQKENI. Here the CDR3 DNA reads TGTGCCAGCTCACCATTGGGGGACATGAACACTGAAGCTTTCTTT. Amino acids: CASSPLGDMNTEAFF. The full variable domain, with the rest looked up from reference TRBV18 and TRBJ1-1, is NAGVMQNPRHLVRRRGQEARLRCSPMKGHSHVYWYRQLPEEGLKFMVYLQKENIIDESGMPKERFSAEFPKEGPSILRIQQVVRGDSAAYFCASSPLGDMNTEAFFGQGTRLTVV.

A word on this clone: Other DNA variants within this sample encode the same CDR3. J is TRBJ1-5 and V is TRBV29-1; 7 bases are shared with TRBD1. Germline V lookup: CDR1 SQVTM, CDR2 ANQGSEA. The CDR3 covers 12 residues. The V segment lost 6 bases and the J segment 1 base; nucleotides outside the gene matches: 0. The CDR3 reads CSVGGSNQPQHF. As DNA, the CDR3 is TGCAGCGTAGGGGGCAGCAATCAGCCCCAGCATTTT.

The V and J genes are TRBV5-1 and TRBJ1-1; D call uncertain. There are 16 residues in the CDR3. CDR1 and CDR2 from the germline V gene are SGHRS and YFSETQ. Trimming cost V 0 bases and J 0 bases, with 12 bases left between them. The CDR3 DNA is TGCGCCAGCAGCTTGGCGGGTAAGACCATGAACACTGAAGCTTTCTTT. Translating gives CASSLAGKTMNTEAFF. The full variable domain, its missing parts supplied by reference TRBV5-1 and TRBJ1-1, is KAGVTQTPRYLIKTRGQQVTLSCSPISGHRSVSWYQQTPGQGLQFLFEYFSETQRNKGNFPGRFSGRQFSNSRSEMNVSTLELGDSALYLCASSLAGKTMNTEAFFGQGTRLTVV.

This chain links TRBV4-1 with TRBJ2-7, with 8 nucleotides matching TRBD2. Germline V CDR1 and CDR2: MGHRA, YSYEKL. This CDR3 spans 14 amino acids. V trimming: 5 bases; J trimming: 0 bases; junction bases outside the gene matches: 3. CDR3: CASSSTSASYEQYF. The CDR3 DNA reads TGCGCCAGCAGCTCGACTAGCGCCTCCTACGAGCAGTACTTC.

The chain recombines TRBV2 with TRBJ2-5; D not resolved. The germline V gene has CDR1 SNHLY and CDR2 FYNNEI. The CDR3 consists of 12 residues. V dropped 6 bases and J dropped 5 bases, with 10 bases sitting between them. CDR3 sequence reads: CASRALGETQYF. CDR3 bases: TGTGCCAGCAGGGCCTTGGGGGAGACCCAGTACTTC.